Listed below are T cell receptor beta chains from one sample, sequenced in a study of T cells in Graves' hyperthyroidism and ophthalmopathy. In TCRdb, the multiplex PCR reads were re-called with MiXCR into one record per CDR3 protein. The sample gives about 600,000 distinct CDR3 sequences, 12% to 15% of which show up once; roughly 6.9% is in the top ten. Material for sequencing was blood. These receptors all stem from a woman aged 18-30 years with Graves' ophthalmopathy. The CDR3 runs from the conserved cysteine through the conserved F or W. A D gene is named only where the DNA matches it firmly. For some rows the clone size is stated as once, few or many, or as a class when expanded; others skip it.

clone_size	v_call	j_call	d_call	cdr3_aa	cdr3_nt
-	TRBV20-1	TRBJ2-1	-	CSAPAQVRANNEQFF	TGCAGTGCTCCCGCGCAGGTACGCGCAAACAATGAGCAGTTCTTC
few	TRBV19	TRBJ1-1	-	CASSMEGLYTEAFF	TGTGCCAGTAGTATGGAGGGGCTATACACTGAAGCTTTCTTT
many	TRBV12-3/TRBV12-4	TRBJ2-3	-	CASSLQVSSTDTQYF	TGTGCCAGCAGTCTTCAGGTTTCTAGCACAGATACGCAGTATTTT
many	TRBV10-3	TRBJ2-1	-	CAISESLRDTPGAEQFF	TGTGCCATCAGTGAGTCTCTGAGGGACACCCCCGGAGCTGAGCAGTTCTTC
few	TRBV9	TRBJ2-2	TRBD2	CASSYGGVNTGELFF	TGTGCCAGCAGCTACGGGGGGGTTAACACCGGGGAGCTGTTTTTT
many	TRBV28	TRBJ1-1	TRBD1	CASRDRGSMNTEAFF	TGTGCCAGCAGGGACAGGGGATCTATGAACACTGAAGCTTTCTTT
many	TRBV27	TRBJ1-1	-	CASRIQGTNTEAFF	TGTGCCAGCAGAATACAGGGAACCAACACTGAAGCTTTCTTT
many	TRBV27	TRBJ2-5	-	CASRGDREQETQYF	TGTGCCAGCAGGGGGGACCGGGAGCAAGAGACCCAGTACTTC
few	TRBV20-1	TRBJ2-5	-	CSAFGVIETQYF	TGCAGTGCTTTTGGCGTTATAGAGACCCAGTACTTC
many	TRBV7-8	TRBJ1-5	-	CASSLRTAYSNQPQHF	TGTGCCAGCAGCTTACGGACTGCATATAGCAATCAGCCCCAGCATTTT
few	TRBV19	TRBJ2-1	TRBD2	CASSRTSGSQNEQFF	TGTGCCAGTAGCAGGACTAGCGGGAGCCAGAATGAGCAGTTCTTC
-	TRBV2	TRBJ1-6	TRBD1	CASSVTLDRANNSPLHF	TGTGCCAGCAGTGTAACTTTGGACAGGGCTAATAATTCACCCCTCCACTTT
-	TRBV7-3	TRBJ1-1	TRBD1	CASSDRQGSPDTEAFF	TGTGCCAGCAGCGATCGACAGGGTAGTCCGGACACTGAAGCTTTCTTT
few	TRBV28	TRBJ1-2	-	CASSLFGSHYGYTF	TGTGCCAGCAGTTTATTTGGGAGCCACTATGGCTACACCTTC
many	TRBV19	TRBJ1-1	-	CATSWGITEAFF	TGTGCCACCAGTTGGGGAATCACTGAAGCTTTCTTT
many	TRBV18	TRBJ2-1	TRBD2	CASSPGSGRDNEQFF	TGTGCCAGCTCACCTGGTAGCGGGAGGGACAATGAGCAGTTCTTC
many	TRBV6-2/TRBV6-3	TRBJ2-7	TRBD2	CASSYRAGDYEQYF	TGTGCCAGCAGTTACAGGGCGGGGGACTACGAGCAGTACTTC
many	TRBV28	TRBJ1-2	-	CASSPPDVYYGYTF	TGTGCCAGCAGCCCCCCCGACGTGTACTATGGCTACACCTTC
many	TRBV6-1	TRBJ1-1	TRBD1	CASKQGGTEAFF	TGTGCCAGCAAGCAGGGGGGCACTGAAGCTTTCTTT
many	TRBV24-1	TRBJ2-5	-	CATSDMESIQQETQYF	TGTGCCACCAGTGACATGGAATCCATTCAGCAAGAGACCCAGTACTTC
many	TRBV28	TRBJ2-5	TRBD1	CASSLKYRGWETQYF	TGTGCCAGCAGTTTAAAATACAGGGGGTGGGAGACCCAGTACTTC
-	TRBV14	TRBJ1-2	-	CASSQDWGLRGNYGYTF	TGTGCCAGCAGCCAAGACTGGGGGCTCAGGGGTAACTATGGCTACACCTTC
many	TRBV14	TRBJ1-1	-	CASRPTGNTEAFF	TGTGCCAGCAGACCCACAGGGAACACTGAAGCTTTCTTT
-	TRBV19	TRBJ1-5	-	CASSISPPPTNQPQHF	TGTGCCAGTAGTATATCCCCCCCCCCGACGAATCAGCCCCAGCATTTT
-	TRBV5-4	TRBJ1-2	-	CASSLSGGSRPNYGYTF	TGTGCCAGCAGCTTGAGTGGCGGCAGTCGACCTAACTATGGCTACACCTTC
many	TRBV11-2	TRBJ2-5	-	CASSPRQAGGETQYF	TGTGCCAGCAGCCCCAGACAGGCCGGGGGAGAGACCCAGTACTTC
many	TRBV7-2	TRBJ1-5	TRBD1	CASSLGQGQRQPQHF	TGTGCCAGCAGCTTGGGACAGGGGCAGCGGCAGCCCCAGCATTTT
many	TRBV28	TRBJ1-5	-	CASCREYSNQPQHF	TGTGCCAGCTGTCGGGAGTATAGCAATCAGCCCCAGCATTTT
many	TRBV20-1	TRBJ1-5	-	CSARETGPQHF	TGCAGTGCTAGAGAGACCGGGCCCCAGCATTTT
-	TRBV24-1	TRBJ2-1	-	CATSGTPRWQRRGHNEQFF	TGTGCCACCAGTGGGACCCCCAGGTGGCAGCGACGGGGTCACAATGAGCAGTTCTTC
-	TRBV20-1	TRBJ2-2	-	CSARRLENTGELFF	TGCAGTGCTAGGAGGCTTGAGAACACCGGGGAGCTGTTTTTT
few	TRBV27	TRBJ2-2	-	CASSQGLGRTGELFF	TGTGCCAGCAGCCAGGGCCTCGGTCGCACCGGGGAGCTGTTTTTT
-	TRBV20-1	TRBJ2-1	TRBD2	CSASGGASGKGNEQFF	TGCAGTGCTAGTGGGGGGGCTAGCGGGAAGGGGAATGAGCAGTTCTTC
-	TRBV4-1	TRBJ1-5	-	CASSHWEGENQPQHF	TGCGCCAGCAGCCACTGGGAGGGTGAAAATCAGCCCCAGCATTTT
many	TRBV7-3	TRBJ2-3	TRBD1	CASSPHRGPTDTQYF	TGTGCCAGCAGCCCCCACAGGGGTCCCACAGATACGCAGTATTTT
-	TRBV4-1	TRBJ2-7	TRBD2	CASSQAGGLAGEAYEQYF	TGCGCCAGCAGCCAAGCTGGGGGCCTAGCGGGAGAGGCCTACGAGCAGTACTTC
few	TRBV6-2/TRBV6-3	TRBJ2-2	-	CASSYSIRDTGELLF	TGTGCCAGCAGTTACTCGATCCGGGATACCGGGGAGCTGCTTTTT
-	TRBV6-2/TRBV6-3	TRBJ1-6	TRBD1	CASRPDRGLNSPLHF	TGTGCCAGCAGACCGGACAGGGGCCTTAATTCACCCCTCCACTTT
-	TRBV11-1	TRBJ2-1	-	CASSHGTPRHLF	TGTGCCAGCAGCCACGGGACCCCTCGGCACCTCTTC